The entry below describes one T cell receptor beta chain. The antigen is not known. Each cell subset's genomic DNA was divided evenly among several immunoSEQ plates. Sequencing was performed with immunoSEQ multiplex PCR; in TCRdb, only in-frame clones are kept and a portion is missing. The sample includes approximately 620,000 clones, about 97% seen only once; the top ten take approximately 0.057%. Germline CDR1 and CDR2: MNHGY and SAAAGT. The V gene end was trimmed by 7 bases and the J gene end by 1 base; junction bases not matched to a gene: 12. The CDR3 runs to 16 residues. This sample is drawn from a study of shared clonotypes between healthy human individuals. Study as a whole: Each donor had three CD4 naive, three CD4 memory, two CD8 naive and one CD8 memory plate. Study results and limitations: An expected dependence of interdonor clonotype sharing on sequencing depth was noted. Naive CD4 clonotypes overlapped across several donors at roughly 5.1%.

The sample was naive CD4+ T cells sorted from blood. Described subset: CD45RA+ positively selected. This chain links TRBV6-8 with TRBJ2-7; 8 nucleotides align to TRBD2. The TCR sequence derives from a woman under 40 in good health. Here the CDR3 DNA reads TGTGCCAGCATCCGGCAGCGGGAGTTATCGTCCTACGAGCAGTACTTC. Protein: CASIRQRELSSYEQYF.